Shown below are 13 T cell receptor beta chains from a single sample sequenced in a study of cytomegalovirus exposure and HLA in healthy donors. The PCR contained 60 Vbeta and 13 Jbeta primers. Repertoires were generated with immunoSEQ multiplex PCR, while TCRdb's copy carries only in-frame clones and drops some. The sample has around 150,000 clones, nearly 80% seen once; the top ten hold around 0.98%. The sequenced material came from PBMCs. These receptors came from a woman aged 45-59 years in good health and CMV-seropositive.

The CDR3 nucleotides read TGTGCCAGCAGCGACCCGGGACAGGGCAACTATGGCTACACCTTC. Translating gives CASSDPGQGNYGYTF. The genes are TRBV5-4 and TRBJ1-2, with 9 bases that match TRBD1. This CDR3 contains 15 residues. The germline V gene has CDR1 SGHNT and CDR2 YYREEE (reference sequence). J lost 2 bases, V lost 4 bases, and 6 bases had no gene match.

Written as DNA, the CDR3 is TGTGCCACCGAACCGCCTGGACAGCAAGAGACCCAGTACTTC. This gives the protein CATEPPGQQETQYF. The chain carries TRBV21-1 and TRBJ2-5; the D call in the table, TRBD1, was not verified against the DNA. TRBV21-1 is annotated as a pseudogene. CDR3 length: 14 amino acids.

This sequence joins TRBV29-1 and TRBJ1-2; 9 bases map to TRBD1. The germline gives CDR1 SQVTM, CDR2 ANQGSEA. CDR3 length: 14 residues. Trimming at V came to 0 bases and at J to 8 bases, leaving 7 bases not matched to a gene. The DNA of the CDR3 is TGCAGCGTTGAAGACGGACAGGGGCCTATAGGCTACACCTTC. This codes for CSVEDGQGPIGYTF.

V and J are TRBV6-6 and TRBJ2-5; 10 bases line up with TRBD2. TRBJ2-7 explains the end of the DNA better; the J call may be wrong. This CDR3 comprises 15 residues. Germline CDR1 is MNHNY and CDR2 is SVGAGI (reference sequence). The CDR3 bases are TGTGCCAGCAGTTACACTAGCGGGACCTCCTACGAGCAGTACTTC. This gives the protein CASSYTSGTSYEQYF.

The chain links TRBV9 to TRBJ2-4; D possibly corresponds to TRBD1 (5 bases). The germline V and J ends were trimmed by 0 bases and 8 bases, with 15 bases remaining between them. This CDR3 contains 15 residues. The germline CDR1 and CDR2 sequences are SGDLS and YYNGEE. The CDR3 region has the DNA TGTGCCAGCAGCGTAGCTGGGCAGGGATGGGACATTCAGTACTTC. Its translation: CASSVAGQGWDIQYF.

The rearrangement joins TRBV10-2 to TRBJ2-5; D is perhaps TRBD1 (5 bases). The CDR3 covers 12 residues. The germline V gene has CDR1 WSHSY and CDR2 SAAADI. The V end was cut by 2 bases, the J end by 10 bases, with 11 bases between. The CDR3 sequence is CASSEQGWDQYF. In DNA form, the CDR3 reads TGCGCCAGCAGTGAGCAGGGTTGGGACCAGTACTTC.

J is TRBJ2-7 and V is TRBV19; a weak D match, TRBD2 (6 bases). The germline gives CDR1 LNHDA, CDR2 SQIVND (reference sequence). V was trimmed by 5 bases and J by 2 bases, leaving 13 bases between them. The CDR3 is 14 amino acids. The CDR3 loop is CASSFTSGPYEQYF. CDR3 bases: TGTGCCAGTAGTTTTACAAGCGGGCCCTACGAGCAGTACTTC.

The DNA for the CDR3 is TGTGCCAGCAGCCGCTCGGCCGTCTATGGAGGCCGCTCCTACAATGAGCAGTTCTTC. Residues: CASSRSAVYGGRSYNEQFF. This chain joins TRBV5-6 and TRBJ2-1, with D maybe TRBD2 (5 bases). Per germline, CDR1 SGHDT and CDR2 YYEEEE. The CDR3 is 19 amino acids. The ends were cut back, 4 bases at V and 0 bases at J, with 23 bases in the middle.

CDR3: CASSLGSARDTIYF. The CDR3 nucleotides are TGTGCCAGCAGCTTGGGGTCGGCGAGGGACACCATATATTTT. The J gene is TRBJ1-3, the V gene TRBV28; no firm D call. From germline, CDR1 is MDHEN and CDR2 SYDVKM. This CDR3 is 14 amino acids long. V dropped 6 bases and J dropped 8 bases, with 17 bases sitting between them.

On this clone: An end of the junction does not agree with germline; a read error may underlie this. The chain joins TRBV7-7 to TRBJ1-5; a weak D match, TRBD1 (6 bases). The CDR3 has 13 amino acids. Germline V gene data show CDR1 as SSHAT and CDR2 as FNYEAQ (reference sequence). The DNA of the CDR3 is TGTGCTAGCAGCTCAGGGGCAGGGCAGCCCCAGCATTTT. Encoded protein: CASSSGAGQPQHF.

The chain carries TRBV7-8 and TRBJ1-5; no clear D gene. Trimming took 5 bases from V and 3 from J, leaving 14 bases between them. Germline loops: CDR1 SGHVS, CDR2 FQNEAQ. The CDR3 covers 15 residues. CDR3: CASSRADGYNQPQHF. CDR3 sequence (DNA): TGTGCCAGCAGCCGAGCGGACGGATACAATCAGCCCCAGCATTTT.

The CDR3 region has the DNA TGTGCCAGCAGTTTGGTTACAGCGAACACTGAAGCTTTCTTT. Amino acids: CASSLVTANTEAFF. The rearrangement joins TRBV28 to TRBJ1-1; D is unclear. The CDR3 loop spans 14 amino acids. Trimming took off 3 bases at V and 1 base at J, with 9 bases between the two ends. Germline values: CDR1 MDHEN, CDR2 SYDVKM.

The chain is built from TRBV19 and TRBJ1-5; possibly TRBD1 for D (5 bases). V was trimmed by 7 bases and J by 13 bases, leaving 26 bases between them. The CDR3 covers 15 residues. The germline gives CDR1 LNHDA, CDR2 SQIVND (reference sequence). The CDR3 is CASTIRRAGRELQHF. For the CDR3, the DNA is TGTGCCAGTACCATTAGGCGGGCAGGGAGGGAATTACAGCATTTT.